A selection of T cell receptor beta chains follows, all from one sample in a study of response to subunit inactivated influenza vaccine. TCRdb fed the RT-PCR reads into MiXCR, producing one record per CDR3 protein. The data contain hundreds of thousands of distinct CDR3 sequences, 12% of them singletons. The sequences come from non-naive T cells sorted from PBMCs, collected approximately 15 days before vaccination. All receptors derive from a man between 50 and 59 years old who received an inactivated influenza vaccine. Each CDR3 is given with its conserved first and last residue. The order of the fields is J gene, V gene, D gene, clone size, CDR3 DNA, CDR3 protein. The D gene is left open where the match is weak. Only part of the rows carry a size: once, few, many, or a class if the clone is expanded.

TRBJ1-1,TRBV5-6,-,few,TGTGCCAGCAGCTTCCGGGACACATACACTGAAGCTTTCTTT,CASSFRDTYTEAFF
TRBJ2-1,TRBV20-1,-,-,TGCGGAATCCAAGGGGGATACAATGAGCAGTTCTTC,CGIQGGYNEQFF
TRBJ2-1,TRBV28,-,few,TGTGCCAGCAGCCCAACTCGGCGGTACAATGAGCAGTTCTTC,CASSPTRRYNEQFF
TRBJ2-1,TRBV28,TRBD2,-,TGTGCCAGCAGTCTGAGCGGGAGCGTCGCGAATGAGCAGTTCTTC,CASSLSGSVANEQFF
TRBJ2-7,TRBV7-8,-,few,TGTGCCAGCAGCTTATCGGGCGCTAGCGAGGGTAGGGAGCAGTACTTC,CASSLSGASEGREQYF
TRBJ2-7,TRBV7-9,-,few,TGTGCCAGCAGCCCCCCCGGGTGGGCCTCAGAAAAGCAGTACTTC,CASSPPGWASEKQYF
TRBJ2-2,TRBV7-8,TRBD2,few,TGTGCCAGCAGCCCATCGCAGGGTGGGACTAGAGGTCTCGGGGAGCTGTTTTTT,CASSPSQGGTRGLGELFF
TRBJ1-1,TRBV27,-,few,TGTGCCAGCAGTTTAGGACGGGGCACTGAAGCTTTCTTT,CASSLGRGTEAFF
TRBJ2-7,TRBV18,-,-,TGTGCCAGCTCACCACCGGGCGGGCCGGAGCGGAAGTACTTC,CASSPPGGPERKYF
TRBJ2-3,TRBV3-1,-,-,TGTGCCAGCAGCCAAGCCTTAGCAGCCCTTAGCACAGATACGCAGTATTTT,CASSQALAALSTDTQYF
TRBJ1-6,TRBV14,-,many,TGTGCCAGCAGCCAGTTCGGGAACTATAATTCACCCCTCCACTTT,CASSQFGNYNSPLHF
TRBJ2-3,TRBV6-6,-,few,TGTGCCAGCAACCGGGACGCCCGGACAGATACGCAGTATTTT,CASNRDARTDTQYF
TRBJ1-6,TRBV5-6,-,-,TGTGCCAGCACCTTACGGGCCACAGGATCACCCCTCCACTTT,CASTLRATGSPLHF
TRBJ2-2,TRBV5-1,TRBD2,many,TGCGCCAGCAGTCTTGGGACTAGCGGTTACACCGGGGAGCTGTTTTTT,CASSLGTSGYTGELFF
TRBJ2-6,TRBV7-8,-,-,TGTGCCAGCAGCTTAAGGGCCCTCGGGGCCAACGTCCTGACTTTC,CASSLRALGANVLTF
TRBJ2-3,TRBV2,-,-,TGTGCCAGCAGAAGGGCCGAAGGCACATATACGCAGTATTTT,CASRRAEGTYTQYF
TRBJ1-1,TRBV15,-,-,TGTGCCACCAGCAGAGATGGGCTACCCACTGAAGCTTTCTTT,CATSRDGLPTEAFF
TRBJ1-1,TRBV27,-,-,TGTGCCAGCAGTTTAGGGGCGTCCACTGAAGCTTTCTTT,CASSLGASTEAFF
TRBJ2-7,TRBV20-1,-,-,TGCAGTGCTAACTCTATAGCGGACGAGCAGTACTTC,CSANSIADEQYF
TRBJ1-2,TRBV4-1,-,many,TGCGCCAGCAGCCAAGTACAGGGACGTCGAGGCTACACCTTC,CASSQVQGRRGYTF
TRBJ1-4,TRBV4-3,TRBD1,few,TGCGCCAGCAGCCAAGCCTCGGGACAGGGAGGAGAAAAACTGTTTTTT,CASSQASGQGGEKLFF
TRBJ2-7,TRBV15,-,-,TGTGCCACCAGCAGAGATCAAGCTTCCTACGAGCAGTACTTC,CATSRDQASYEQYF
TRBJ2-1,TRBV5-1,TRBD2,many,TGCGCCAGCAGCCCCGGACTAGCGGGAGGGCCTAAGTCTGTCAATGAGCAGTTCTTC,CASSPGLAGGPKSVNEQFF
TRBJ2-5,TRBV19,-,-,TGTGCCAGTAGCCAATTCCAAGAGACCCAGTACTTC,CASSQFQETQYF
TRBJ2-3,TRBV27,TRBD2,few,TGTGCCAGCAGTTTGGGACAGACTAGCGGGAAAGATACGCAGTATTTT,CASSLGQTSGKDTQYF